This T cell receptor beta chain emerged from a study of T cell changes during pregnancy in multiple sclerosis. Some clones are missing from TCRdb's copy, which holds only in-frame ones; the method was immunoSEQ multiplex PCR. The sample shows tens of thousands of clones, approximately 94% of them seen only once. V was trimmed by 4 bases and J by 8 bases, leaving 15 bases between them. This CDR3 spans 14 amino acids. In germline, CDR1 is MDHEN, CDR2 SYDVKM. The origin of this receptor is a female donor with multiple sclerosis, enrolled in a pregnancy study. The specimen comprised CD4+ T cells from peripheral blood mononuclear cells, sampled before pregnancy. The gene calls are TRBV28 and TRBJ1-3, with D perhaps matching TRBD1 (6 bases). CDR3 loop: CASSSQGIRDTIYF. CDR3 bases: TGTGCCAGCAGTTCACAGGGAATCAGGGACACCATATATTTT.